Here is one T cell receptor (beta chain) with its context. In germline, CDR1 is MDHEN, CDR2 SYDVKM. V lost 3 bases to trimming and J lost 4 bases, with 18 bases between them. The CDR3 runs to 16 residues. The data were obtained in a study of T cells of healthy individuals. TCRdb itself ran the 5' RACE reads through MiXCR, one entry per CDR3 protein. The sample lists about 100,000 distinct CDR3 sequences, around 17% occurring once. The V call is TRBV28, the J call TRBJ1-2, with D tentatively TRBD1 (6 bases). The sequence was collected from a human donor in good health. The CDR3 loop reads CASSFFPSQGVYGYTF. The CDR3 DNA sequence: TGTGCCAGCAGTTTCTTCCCTTCACAGGGTGTCTATGGCTACACCTTC.